This T cell receptor (beta chain) was sequenced during a study of identical twins. This clonotype was observed a few times. The antigen is unknown. General study points: Zero-insertion results could be subject to partial confounding by invariant MAIT and iNKT cells.

MiXCR, run by TCRdb on the 5' RACE reads, gives a single entry per CDR3 protein. The sample yields around 340,000 distinct CDR3 sequences, 9% to 10% seen once. The sequencing sample was made of naive T cells sorted from blood. The sequence was obtained from a woman aged 45 to 65 in good health.

This CDR3 is CASSLSSGATYEQYF. The CDR3 nucleotides read TGCGCCAGCAGCTTGTCAAGCGGAGCCACCTACGAGCAGTACTTC. The gene calls are TRBV5-1 and TRBJ2-7; weak D call: TRBD2 (5 bases). From germline, CDR1 is SGHRS and CDR2 YFSETQ. V lost 1 base, J lost 2 bases, and 13 bases lay in between. The CDR3 contains 15 residues.